What follows are 25 T cell receptor beta chains derived from one specimen sequenced in a study of glioma-infiltrating T cells. Amplification of TCR alpha and beta CDR3 regions from RNA used iRepertoire nested multiplex PCR. TCRdb re-derived calls from the multiplex PCR reads in MiXCR, one entry per CDR3 protein. The profile covers about 140,000 distinct CDR3 sequences, with approximately 39% appearing a single time and over 15% taken by the ten largest. Sequencing used glioma tissue, nonneoplastic brain tissue, or PBMCs (not recorded which). Source of these receptors: a human donor with low-grade glioma or glioblastoma, undergoing nonglioma brain surgery, or in good health (not recorded which).

V and J are TRBV20-1 and TRBJ1-6; D not certain. V was clipped by 6 bases and J by 4 bases, with 13 bases between them. The CDR3 consists of 14 residues. Germline CDR1 and CDR2: DFQATT and SNEGSKA (reference sequence). The CDR3 DNA reads TGCAGTGCCACTCGAAGGAATTATAATTCACCCCTCCACTTT. Amino acids: CSATRRNYNSPLHF.

This clonotype was counted a few times. The chain carries TRBV6-1 and TRBJ2-3, with TRBD2 as a possible D gene (6 bases). The CDR3 loop spans 13 amino acids. V lost 7 bases and J lost 4, with 12 bases in between. Germline V CDR1 and CDR2: MNHNS, SASEGT. The CDR3 region is CASNTLASDTQYF. The CDR3 coding sequence is TGTGCCAGCAATACACTAGCTTCAGATACGCAGTATTTT.

As for this clonotype: A read error may be the cause here, since a much bigger clone is one base away. This chain joins TRBV2 and TRBJ2-1; the D gene is possibly TRBD2 (5 bases). CDR1 and CDR2 from the germline V gene are SNHLY and FYNNEI. This CDR3 contains 15 residues. Trimming removed 4 bases from V and 6 bases from J, with 16 bases in between. CDR3 sequence (DNA): TGTGCCAGCAGTGTAGAGCGGTCTATTAGCAATGAGCAGTTCTTC. Its protein product is CASSVERSISNEQFF.

This clonotype was picked up a small number of times. The rearrangement links TRBV24-1 to TRBJ1-1; D gene unclear. The CDR3 consists of 12 residues. Trimming took off 9 bases at V and 3 bases at J, with 10 bases between the two ends. Looked up from germline, CDR1 is KGHDR and CDR2 is SFDVKD. CDR3 region: CATAGPHTEAFF. CDR3 in DNA: TGTGCCACCGCTGGCCCGCACACTGAAGCTTTCTTT.

The chain is built from TRBV15 and TRBJ1-2; D unclear. Trimming took off 1 base at V and 5 bases at J, with 17 bases between the two ends. The CDR3 spans 16 residues. CDR1 and CDR2 (germline): LNHNV, YYDKDF (reference sequence). CDR3 amino acids: CATSRGGSVSPYGYTF. Written as DNA, the CDR3 is TGTGCCACCAGCAGAGGAGGGTCGGTTTCGCCGTATGGCTACACCTTC.

The chain uses TRBV7-9 and TRBJ1-3; D is undetermined. V lost 8 bases and J lost 4, with 9 bases in between. CDR1 and CDR2 from the germline V gene are SEHNR and FQNEAQ (reference sequence). The CDR3 runs 12 residues. The CDR3 loop is CASDVSGNTIYF. As DNA, the CDR3 is TGTGCCAGCGACGTATCGGGAAACACCATATATTTT.

Only a few counts were recorded for this clonotype. V is TRBV11-3 and J is TRBJ2-5; D uncertain. The V end lost 1 base, the J end lost 2 bases, and 17 bases lay between the germline ends. The CDR3 is made up of 17 amino acids. Germline CDR1 and CDR2: SGHNT and YENEEA. CDR3 DNA: TGTGCCAGCAGCTTAGGATCCGGTAGATCGACGCAAGAGACCCAGTACTTC. This gives the protein CASSLGSGRSTQETQYF.

This clonotype was counted a single time. V and J are TRBV2 and TRBJ2-5; D unresolved. CDR3 length: 16 amino acids. Germline-derived CDR1 and CDR2 are SNHLY and FYNNEI. V was clipped by 5 bases and J by 5 bases, with 21 bases between them. CDR3 sequence reads: CASSFRMTALVETQYF. In DNA form, the CDR3 reads TGTGCCAGCAGTTTTCGGATGACTGCGCTCGTGGAGACCCAGTACTTC.

The chain couples TRBV20-1 to TRBJ2-7; 9 positions match TRBD1. Germline V gives CDR1 DFQATT, CDR2 SNEGSKA (reference sequence). Trimming cost V 5 bases and J 0 bases; bases outside gene matches: 2. This CDR3 comprises 13 residues. This chain's CDR3 is CSAGTGNSYEQYF. CDR3 sequence (DNA): TGCAGTGCTGGGACAGGGAACTCCTACGAGCAGTACTTC.

This clonotype was detected many times. The chain joins TRBV20-1 to TRBJ2-2; no definite D call. Germline-derived CDR1 and CDR2 are DFQATT and SNEGSKA (reference sequence). V gave up 0 bases and J gave up 4 bases, with 6 bases separating them. This CDR3 is built from 13 residues. The CDR3 reads CSAREGLTGELFF. The CDR3 bases are TGCAGTGCTAGAGAGGGCCTCACCGGGGAGCTGTTTTTT.

DNA for the CDR3: TGCGCCAGCAGACGGGGAGAGAACACCGGGGAGCTGTTTTTT. Amino acid sequence: CASRRGENTGELFF. The rearrangement uses TRBV5-1 and TRBJ2-2; D might be TRBD2 (5 bases). This CDR3 region has 14 residues. Trimming removed 5 bases from V and 1 base from J, with 9 bases in between. CDR1 SGHRS and CDR2 YFSETQ come from the germline V gene.

This clonotype was seen only once. A much larger clone differs from this one at a single base, so this may be a read error. Likely a read error: the CDR3 ends without its conserved phenylalanine or tryptophan. The chain links TRBV6-1 to TRBJ1-3; D not certain. Trimming stripped 7 bases from V and 0 bases from J, with 10 bases between. The CDR3 is made up of 14 amino acids. Germline V gene lookup returns CDR1 MNHNS and CDR2 SASEGT. The CDR3 is CASISAVSGNTIYL. Written as DNA, the CDR3 is TGTGCCAGCATCAGCGCAGTCTCTGGAAACACCATATATCTT.

This clonotype was counted at least ten times. The rearrangement joins TRBV27 to TRBJ2-7; 10 nucleotides line up with TRBD1. Trimming removed 2 bases from V and 4 bases from J; junction bases left unmatched: 5. The CDR3 has 15 amino acids. CDR1 is MNHEY, CDR2 SMNVEV, per germline (reference sequence). For the CDR3, the DNA is TGTGCCAGCAGTTTAGCGGGACAGGGGCCTTACGAGCAGTACTTC. Translating it yields CASSLAGQGPYEQYF.

The chain has TRBV4-1 and TRBJ2-7; 9 bases map to TRBD1. CDR3 length equals 14 residues. Per germline, CDR1 MGHRA and CDR2 YSYEKL. Trimming removed 0 bases from V and 4 bases from J; junction bases left unmatched: 1. The chain's CDR3 is CASSQEGTGYEQYF. For the CDR3, the DNA is TGCGCCAGCAGCCAAGAGGGGACAGGGTACGAGCAGTACTTC.

CDR3 loop: CASSPTWRDNEQFF. CDR3 DNA: TGTGCCAGCTCACCAACTTGGAGAGACAATGAGCAGTTCTTC. The chain is built from TRBV18 and TRBJ2-1; unclear D gene. The CDR3 is 14 residues long. CDR1 KGHSH and CDR2 LQKENI come from the germline V gene. Trimming removed 2 bases at V and 5 bases at J, with 10 bases between.

In its sample, this clonotype was seen a few times. CDR3 sequence reads: CASSLARSEPQHF. The CDR3 nucleotides read TGTGCCAGCAGCTTAGCTAGGTCGGAGCCCCAGCATTTT. V is TRBV7-2 and J is TRBJ1-5; no firm D call. V was trimmed by 0 bases and J by 8 bases, leaving 8 bases between them. Germline CDR1 is SGHTA and CDR2 is FQGNSA. The CDR3 has 13 amino acids.

This chain connects TRBV6-1 to TRBJ1-1, with D unresolved. Germline-derived CDR1 and CDR2 are MNHNS and SASEGT. The CDR3 has 14 amino acids. V lost 7 bases, J lost 1 base, and 13 bases lay in between. CDR3 bases: TGTGCCAGCATGCCTCCGGGTAAGAACACTGAAGCTTTCTTT. It is translated as CASMPPGKNTEAFF.

The genes are TRBV24-1 and TRBJ2-7; no clear D gene. This CDR3 is 12 amino acids long. Germline CDR1 KGHDR, CDR2 SFDVKD. V gave up 4 bases and J gave up 5 bases, with 8 bases separating them. The chain's CDR3 is CATSDEGHEQYF. The CDR3 bases are TGTGCCACCAGTGACGAAGGCCACGAGCAGTACTTC.

The chain combines TRBV3-1 with TRBJ2-1, with TRBD2 matching over 8 bases. Germline V CDR1 and CDR2: LGHDT, YNNKEL (reference sequence). The V and J ends lost 8 bases and 8 bases, in that order; junction bases with no gene match: 8. The CDR3 consists of 13 residues. The CDR3 here is CASGTRGSHEQFF. The CDR3 DNA follows: TGTGCCAGCGGGACTAGAGGGAGTCATGAGCAGTTCTTC.

This clonotype was counted a few times. The chain couples TRBV24-1 to TRBJ2-1, with 7 bases identical to TRBD2. J gave up 7 bases and V 2 bases, and 4 bases lay outside the gene matches. The germline V gene encodes CDR1 KGHDR and CDR2 SFDVKD. The CDR3 sequence is 14 residues long. CDR3: CATSDSGLVNEQFF. The CDR3 DNA reads TGTGCCACCAGTGATTCCGGACTAGTTAATGAGCAGTTCTTC.

Only a few counts were recorded for this clonotype. The chain links TRBV6-2 or TRBV6-3 to TRBJ1-1, with D unresolved. Germline V gives CDR1 MNHEY, CDR2 SVGEGT. Trimming removed 6 bases from V and 0 bases from J, with 20 bases in between. The CDR3 runs 17 residues. The CDR3 DNA sequence: TGTGCCAGCAGCATTTCACAGTTCCCTCTCATGAACACTGAAGCTTTCTTT. Translating it yields CASSISQFPLMNTEAFF.

The CDR3 loop is CASSPLVGLGQPQHF. The CDR3 nucleotides read TGCGCCAGCAGCCCGCTAGTGGGGCTGGGTCAGCCCCAGCATTTT. This sequence joins TRBV4-1 and TRBJ1-5, with D possibly matching TRBD1 (5 bases). V gave up 4 bases and J gave up 6 bases, with 16 bases separating them. CDR1 MGHRA and CDR2 YSYEKL come from the germline V gene. The length of the CDR3 is 15 residues.

This clonotype has only a few counts. V usage is TRBV6-2 or TRBV6-3 and J usage is TRBJ2-3; 11 nucleotides agree with TRBD2. The CDR3 runs to 14 residues. The V segment lost 1 base and the J segment 10 bases; nucleotides outside the gene matches: 4. Per germline, CDR1 MNHEY and CDR2 SVGEGT. The CDR3 loop is CASSYLSSGGSQYF. Here the CDR3 DNA reads TGTGCCAGCAGTTACTTGTCTAGCGGGGGGTCGCAGTATTTT.

The chain joins TRBV6-1 to TRBJ1-1, with a tentative D call TRBD1 (5 bases). The CDR3 is 13 residues long. Trimming pared 4 bases from V and 8 bases from J, leaving 14 bases between. Looked up from germline, CDR1 is MNHNS and CDR2 is SASEGT. CDR3: CASSASRASEAFF. The CDR3 coding sequence is TGTGCCAGCAGTGCTTCCAGGGCCTCCGAAGCTTTCTTT.

Points on this clonotype: The conserved final phenylalanine or tryptophan is absent from the CDR3, which likely points to a read error. Because the CDR3's place on the DNA is in doubt, the DNA is left out and the CDR3 is given as listed by TCRdb. The V and J genes are TRBV5-4 and TRBJ2-1; TRBD1 is taken as the D call from the table, unchecked against the DNA. Germline values: CDR1 SGHNT, CDR2 YYREEE (reference sequence). The CDR3 length equals 12 residues, ends included. The CDR3 region is CASSLAGRGAVV.